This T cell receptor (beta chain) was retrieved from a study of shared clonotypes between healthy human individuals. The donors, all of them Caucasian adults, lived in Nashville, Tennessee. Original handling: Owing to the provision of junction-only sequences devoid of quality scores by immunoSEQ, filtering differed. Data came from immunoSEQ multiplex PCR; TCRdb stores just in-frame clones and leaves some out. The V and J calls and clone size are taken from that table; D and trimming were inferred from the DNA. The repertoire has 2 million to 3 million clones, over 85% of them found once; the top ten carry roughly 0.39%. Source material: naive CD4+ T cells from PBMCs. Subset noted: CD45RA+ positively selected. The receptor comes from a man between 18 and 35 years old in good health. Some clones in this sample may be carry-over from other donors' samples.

The CDR3 spells CASAGRTSGRAGQQYF. CDR3 nucleotides: TGTGCCAGTGCGGGCCGTACTAGCGGGAGGGCCGGTCAGCAGTACTTC. The chain recombines TRBV27 with TRBJ2-7, with TRBD2 matching 13 bases. The CDR3 has 16 amino acids. The J segment lost 8 bases and the V segment lost 9 bases, leaving 16 bases of the junction unmatched. Germline V CDR1 and CDR2: MNHEY, SMNVEV (reference sequence).